This is a list of T cell receptor beta chains from one sample in a study of T cells in Graves' hyperthyroidism and ophthalmopathy. Each CDR3 protein is one row after TCRdb ran MiXCR on the multiplex PCR reads. The sample lists under 700,000 distinct CDR3 sequences; 35% to 55% were seen once. The sequencing sample was made of peripheral blood or thyroid tissue (not recorded which). The receptors shown here come from a woman aged 18-29 years with Graves' hyperthyroidism. CDR3s include the opening cysteine and the closing phenylalanine or tryptophan. The D gene is left open where the match is weak. The size field is filled for only some rows; it gives once, few, many or a size class.

clone_size j_call v_call d_call cdr3_aa cdr3_nt
few TRBJ1-5 TRBV25-1 NA CASSEAGLLNQPQHF TGTGCCAGCAGTGAAGCCGGGCTCCTCAATCAGCCCCAGCATTTT
NA TRBJ2-7 TRBV7-9 NA CAGSLDYEGPYEQYF TGTGCCGGCAGCTTAGACTACGAGGGGCCCTACGAGCAGTACTTC
NA TRBJ2-1 TRBV7-8 NA CASSQEGHDEQFF TGTGCCAGCAGCCAGGAGGGACACGATGAGCAGTTCTTC
few TRBJ1-2 TRBV14 NA CASSPRGGVFGYTF TGTGCCAGCAGCCCGCGCGGGGGGGTTTTTGGCTACACCTTC
many TRBJ2-2 TRBV24-1 NA CATSPLVTGELFF TGTGCCACCAGTCCACTTGTCACCGGGGAGCTGTTTTTT
NA TRBJ1-3 TRBV6-5 NA CASSLSRRVMSGNTIYF TGTGCCAGCAGTTTATCGCGCAGGGTTATGTCTGGAAACACCATATATTTT
many TRBJ1-2 TRBV7-9 NA CASSLIGEVAGYTF TGTGCCAGCAGCTTAATTGGTGAAGTAGCTGGCTACACCTTC
NA TRBJ1-5 TRBV4-2 NA CASSQVFQGRNQPQHF TGTGCCAGCAGCCAAGTCTTCCAAGGGCGCAATCAGCCCCAGCATTTT
many TRBJ2-5 TRBV20-1 TRBD2 CSATITSGAPETQYF TGCAGTGCTACCATCACTAGCGGGGCACCGGAGACCCAGTACTTC
few TRBJ2-7 TRBV6-1 NA CASKPGALPNRSYEQYF TGTGCCAGCAAACCCGGGGCCCTTCCAAACCGATCCTACGAGCAGTACTTC
NA TRBJ1-4 TRBV7-9 NA CAGSTGTADEKLFF TGTGCCGGGAGCACAGGGACGGCCGATGAAAAACTGTTTTTT
many TRBJ2-5 TRBV24-1 NA CATSDFAGPETQYF TGTGCCACCAGTGATTTTGCGGGACCTGAGACCCAGTACTTC
many TRBJ1-1 TRBV24-1 NA CATREGVSAEAFF TGTGCCACGAGGGAGGGAGTGAGTGCTGAAGCTTTCTTT
few TRBJ1-2 TRBV19 TRBD1 CATVLGTGAGYGYTF TGTGCCACCGTACTCGGGACAGGGGCGGGGTATGGCTACACCTTC
once TRBJ2-2 TRBV7-3 NA CADSNTGELFF TGTGCCGACTCGAACACCGGGGAGCTGTTTTTT
NA TRBJ1-6 TRBV2 NA CASTSRVFSPLHF TGTGCCAGCACGAGCAGGGTATTCTCACCCCTCCACTTT
NA TRBJ2-7 TRBV6-1 TRBD2 CAISEAGELDEQYF TGTGCCATCAGTGAAGCGGGAGAGTTGGACGAGCAGTACTTC
NA TRBJ1-1 TRBV24-1 TRBD1 CATSKTTGENTEAFF TGTGCCACCAGTAAAACAACAGGGGAGAACACTGAAGCTTTCTTT
NA TRBJ1-1 TRBV6-1 NA CASYLGRGLNTEAFF TGTGCCAGCTACCTAGGAAGGGGGTTGAACACTGAAGCTTTCTTT
NA TRBJ1-1 TRBV19 NA CASSIGSSAFF TGTGCCAGTAGTATCGGCAGCTCTGCTTTCTTT
NA TRBJ1-4 TRBV15 TRBD1 CATSTGQGGEKLFF TGTGCCACCAGCACGGGACAGGGCGGTGAAAAACTGTTTTTT
many TRBJ1-2 TRBV11-2 NA CASSALRDGYGYTF TGTGCCAGCAGCGCGCTGAGGGACGGCTATGGCTACACCTTC